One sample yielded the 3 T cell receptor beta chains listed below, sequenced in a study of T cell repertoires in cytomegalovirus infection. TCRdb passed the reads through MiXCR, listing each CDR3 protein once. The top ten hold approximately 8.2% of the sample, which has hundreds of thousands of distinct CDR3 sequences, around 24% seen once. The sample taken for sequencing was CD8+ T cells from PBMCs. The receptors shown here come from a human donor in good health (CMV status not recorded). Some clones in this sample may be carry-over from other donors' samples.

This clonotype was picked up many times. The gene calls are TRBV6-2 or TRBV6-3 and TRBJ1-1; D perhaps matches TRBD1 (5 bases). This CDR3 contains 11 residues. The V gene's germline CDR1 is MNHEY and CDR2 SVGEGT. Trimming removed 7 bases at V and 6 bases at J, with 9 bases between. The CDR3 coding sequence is TGTGCCAGCACGGGGGGACCTGAAGCTTTCTTT. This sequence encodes CASTGGPEAFF.

The chain's CDR3 is CASSSEGGWDTEAFF. In DNA, the CDR3 is TGCGCCAGCAGCTCGGAGGGGGGCTGGGACACTGAAGCTTTCTTT. This chain uses TRBV5-1 with TRBJ1-1, with a weak D call TRBD1 (6 bases). The CDR3 is 15 residues long. V dropped 3 bases and J dropped 3 bases, with 15 bases sitting between them. Germline V lookup: CDR1 SGHRS, CDR2 YFSETQ.

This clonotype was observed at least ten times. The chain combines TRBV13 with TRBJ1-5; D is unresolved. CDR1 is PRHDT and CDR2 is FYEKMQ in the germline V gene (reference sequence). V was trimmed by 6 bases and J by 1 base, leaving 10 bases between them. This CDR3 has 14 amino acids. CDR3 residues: CASSLGPSNQPQHF. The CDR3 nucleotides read TGTGCCAGCAGTTTGGGCCCGAGCAATCAGCCCCAGCATTTT.